Reported below is one T cell receptor beta chain. Its antigen is not identified. The V end was cut by 0 bases, the J end by 7 bases, with 10 bases between. CDR3 size: 13 residues. Germline V CDR1 and CDR2: SGDLS, YYNGEE. The data are from a study of OX40 agonist ivuxolimab in advanced cancers. In the study overall: Those enrolled were around 87% male, with a mean age of roughly 60 years and ages from roughly 20 to 85.

Assay: immunoSEQ multiplex PCR; the TCRdb copy retains only in-frame clones and omits some. The table has roughly 50,000 clones, around 87% seen once. Points from the study as a whole: The CD4+ and CD8+ T cells in the blood had expanded clonally by week 6 at 0.1 to 3.0 mg/kg.

This sequence originates from an adult with an advanced solid tumor such as melanoma, head and neck, liver or kidney cancer. Sequenced material: CD4+ or CD8+ T cells sorted from blood, taken in a trial of the OX40 agonist ivuxolimab. The chain joins TRBV9 to TRBJ1-2, with D uncertain. CDR3 in DNA: TGTGCCAGCAGCGTAGGAGAGATGTTTGGCTACACCTTC. It yields the protein CASSVGEMFGYTF.